This T cell receptor beta chain was captured in a study of metastatic and nonmetastatic thyroid tumors. Turning to the study itself: For malignant and benign thyroid patients, tumor or nodule tissue and blood were the sources whose repertoires were compared.

All patients reached thyroid surgery having received no treatment beforehand. Overall study findings and caveats: For both blood and tumor, malignant thyroid tumors reportedly showed significantly higher TCR beta diversity than benign nodules did.

The CDR3 sequence is 14 residues long. Germline V gene lookup returns CDR1 DFQATT and CDR2 SNEGSKA (reference sequence). Trimming took off 3 bases at V and 0 bases at J, with 12 bases between the two ends. Under the authors' procedure: The study took CDR3 differences across clinicopathological groups and made a distant-metastasis classifier for papillary thyroid cancer from them. TCRdb re-analyzed the PCR reads through MiXCR. TCRdb's processing, not the authors' own work, is the source of the V and J calls. Of about 93,000 clones in the sample, approximately 12% were seen once. This clone was counted at least ten times. Its antigen is unknown.

This receptor was taken from a female donor with papillary thyroid cancer or a benign thyroid nodule (not recorded which). Some clones in this sample may be carry-over from other donors' samples. The sample was blood. The J gene is TRBJ2-7, the V gene TRBV20-1; D is perhaps TRBD2 (5 bases). As DNA, the CDR3 is TGCAGTGCTAGCGTCGGGATTAGCTCCTACGAGCAGTACTTC. As protein: CSASVGISSYEQYF.